The entry that follows covers one T cell receptor (beta chain) sequence. Its antigen is still unknown. The data were obtained in a study of cytomegalovirus exposure and HLA in healthy donors. Study context: Samples from HLA-typed donors yielded 65 million to 85 million unique TCRs in an early data release. Whole-study results and caveats: Later analysis demonstrated an association between a missense DCLRE1C variant and TCR beta V- and J-gene trimming. Being productive about 87% or about 30% of the time was typical of most TCR beta V segments in an earlier analysis. Later findings reportedly placed an Asian-associated ancestry cluster below the roughly 700-donor mean for N-insertions.

This CDR3 has 13 amino acids. J lost 7 bases, V lost 3 bases, and 6 bases had no gene match. Per germline, CDR1 SGHTA and CDR2 FQGNSA. The primer mix had 60 Vbeta and 13 Jbeta primers. Libraries were prepared by immunoSEQ multiplex PCR; TCRdb keeps only in-frame clonotypes and omits some of them. The sample lists about 150,000 clones, less than 90% occurring once. The receptor was derived from a man aged 35 to 55 in good health and CMV-seronegative. Sequenced input: PBMCs. The chain has TRBV7-2 and TRBJ2-7; 7 bases line up with TRBD1. The CDR3 protein is CASSFDRESEQYF. The DNA for the CDR3 is TGTGCCAGCAGCTTTGACAGGGAGTCAGAGCAGTACTTC.